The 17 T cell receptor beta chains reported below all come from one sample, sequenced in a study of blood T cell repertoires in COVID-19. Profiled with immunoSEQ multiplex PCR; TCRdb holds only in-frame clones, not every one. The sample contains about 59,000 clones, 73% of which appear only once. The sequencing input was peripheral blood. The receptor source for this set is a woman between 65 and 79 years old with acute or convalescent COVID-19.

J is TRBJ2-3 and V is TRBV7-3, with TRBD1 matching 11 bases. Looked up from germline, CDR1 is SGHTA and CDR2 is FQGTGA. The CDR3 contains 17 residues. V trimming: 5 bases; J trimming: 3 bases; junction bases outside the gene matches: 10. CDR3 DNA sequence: TGTGCCAGCAGCCTCCAAGGACAGGGGGCCAGGACAGATACGCAGTATTTT. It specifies CASSLQGQGARTDTQYF.

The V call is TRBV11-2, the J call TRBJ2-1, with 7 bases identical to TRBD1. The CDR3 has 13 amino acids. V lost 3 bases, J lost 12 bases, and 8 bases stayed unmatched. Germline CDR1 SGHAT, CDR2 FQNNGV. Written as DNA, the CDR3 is TGTGCCAGCAGCTTGGTAAGGGGGCAGGGGCAGTTCTTC. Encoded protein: CASSLVRGQGQFF.

The CDR3 sequence: CAINKAGTSLADTQYF. CDR3 DNA: TGTGCCATCAACAAGGCCGGGACTAGCTTGGCAGATACGCAGTATTTT. The rearrangement links TRBV10-3 to TRBJ2-3, with TRBD2 identical over 9 bases. J lost 4 bases, V lost 7 bases, and 12 bases had no gene match. The CDR3 extends over 16 amino acids. Germline-derived CDR1 and CDR2 are ENHRY and SYGVKD.

Here the CDR3 DNA reads TGCGCCAGCCAGGGGGATGGGGTTGAAGCTTTCTTT. Protein product: CASQGDGVEAFF. The V call is TRBV5-1, the J call TRBJ1-1, with TRBD1 matching over 7 bases. This CDR3 has 12 residues. J lost 7 bases, V lost 7 bases, and 7 bases had no gene match. Germline V gives CDR1 SGHRS, CDR2 YFSETQ. Using reference TRBV5-1 and TRBJ1-1 for the parts outside the CDR3, the full variable domain is KAGVTQTPRYLIKTRGQQVTLSCSPISGHRSVSWYQQTPGQGLQFLFEYFSETQRNKGNFPGRFSGRQFSNSRSEMNVSTLELGDSALYLCASQGDGVEAFFGQGTRLTVV.

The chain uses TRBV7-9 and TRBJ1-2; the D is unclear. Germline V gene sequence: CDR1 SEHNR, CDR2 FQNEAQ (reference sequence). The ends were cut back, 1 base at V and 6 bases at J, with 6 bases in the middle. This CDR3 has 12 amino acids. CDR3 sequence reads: CASSLGLNGYTF. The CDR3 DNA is TGTGCCAGCAGCTTAGGTCTAAATGGCTACACCTTC.

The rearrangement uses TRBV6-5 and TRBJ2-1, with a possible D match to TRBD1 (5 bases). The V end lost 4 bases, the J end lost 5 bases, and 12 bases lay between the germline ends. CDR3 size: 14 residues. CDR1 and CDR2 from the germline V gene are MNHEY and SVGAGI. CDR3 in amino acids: CASSWGIWDNEQFF. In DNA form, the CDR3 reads TGTGCCAGCAGTTGGGGCATTTGGGACAATGAGCAGTTCTTC.

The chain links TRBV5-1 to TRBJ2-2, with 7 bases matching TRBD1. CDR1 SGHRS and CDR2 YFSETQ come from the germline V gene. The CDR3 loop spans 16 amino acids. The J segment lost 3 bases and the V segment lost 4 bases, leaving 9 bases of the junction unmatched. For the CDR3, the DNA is TGCGCCAGCAGCCCGATTACCGGGACAGACACCGGGGAGCTGTTTTTT. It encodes CASSPITGTDTGELFF. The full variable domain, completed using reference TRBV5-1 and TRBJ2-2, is KAGVTQTPRYLIKTRGQQVTLSCSPISGHRSVSWYQQTPGQGLQFLFEYFSETQRNKGNFPGRFSGRQFSNSRSEMNVSTLELGDSALYLCASSPITGTDTGELFFGEGSRLTVL.

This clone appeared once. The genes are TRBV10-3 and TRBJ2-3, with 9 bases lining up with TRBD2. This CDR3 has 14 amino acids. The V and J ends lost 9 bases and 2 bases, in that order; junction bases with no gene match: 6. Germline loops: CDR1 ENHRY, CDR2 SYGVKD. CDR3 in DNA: TGTGCCATTCGACTAGCGGATTACACAGATACGCAGTATTTT. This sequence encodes CAIRLADYTDTQYF.

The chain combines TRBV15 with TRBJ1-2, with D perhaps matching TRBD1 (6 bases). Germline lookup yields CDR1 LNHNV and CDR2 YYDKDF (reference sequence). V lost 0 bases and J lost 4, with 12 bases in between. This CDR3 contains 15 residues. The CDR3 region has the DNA TGTGCCACCAGCAGAGATAAGGGGGGGGGCTATGGCTACACCTTC. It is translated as CATSRDKGGGYGYTF.

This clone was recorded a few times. This chain's CDR3 is CASSQMGGNTGELFF. The CDR3 DNA reads as TGTGCCAGCAGTCAAATGGGGGGAAACACCGGGGAGCTGTTTTTT. The V and J genes are TRBV2 and TRBJ2-2; weak D call: TRBD2 (6 bases). The CDR3 is 15 amino acids. V lost 5 bases and J lost 2, with 12 bases in between. Germline CDR1 SNHLY, CDR2 FYNNEI.

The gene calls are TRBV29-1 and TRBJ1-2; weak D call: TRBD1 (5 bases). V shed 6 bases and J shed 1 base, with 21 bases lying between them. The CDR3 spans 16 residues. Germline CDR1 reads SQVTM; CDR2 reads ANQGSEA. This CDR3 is CSVGPHRQKNNYGYTF. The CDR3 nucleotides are TGCAGCGTCGGACCACACCGACAGAAGAATAACTATGGCTACACCTTC.

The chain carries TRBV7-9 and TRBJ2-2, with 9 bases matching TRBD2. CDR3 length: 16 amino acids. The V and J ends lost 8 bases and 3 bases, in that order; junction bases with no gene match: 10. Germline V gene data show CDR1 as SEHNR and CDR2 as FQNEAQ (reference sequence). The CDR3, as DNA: TGTGCCAGCCCGCGGCGGGAGGGGGAATACACCGGGGAGCTGTTTTTT. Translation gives CASPRREGEYTGELFF.

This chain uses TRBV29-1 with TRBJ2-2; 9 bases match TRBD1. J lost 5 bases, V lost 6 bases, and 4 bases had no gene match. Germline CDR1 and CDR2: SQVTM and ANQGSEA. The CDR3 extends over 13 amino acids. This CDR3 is CSVMGQGTGELFF. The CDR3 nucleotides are TGCAGCGTCATGGGACAGGGAACCGGGGAGCTGTTTTTT.

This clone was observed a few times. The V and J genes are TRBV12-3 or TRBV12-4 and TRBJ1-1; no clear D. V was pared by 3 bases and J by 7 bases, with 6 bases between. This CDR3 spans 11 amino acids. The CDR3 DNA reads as TGTGCCAGCAGTTTGAGTAGTGAAGCTTTCTTT. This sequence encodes CASSLSSEAFF.

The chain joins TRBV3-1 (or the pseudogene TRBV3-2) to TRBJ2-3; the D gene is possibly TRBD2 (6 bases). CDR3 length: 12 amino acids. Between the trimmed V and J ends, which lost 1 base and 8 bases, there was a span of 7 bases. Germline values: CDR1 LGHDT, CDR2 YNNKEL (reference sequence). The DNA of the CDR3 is TGTGCCAGCAGCCAAGTGGAGGGTACGCAGTATTTT. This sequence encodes CASSQVEGTQYF.

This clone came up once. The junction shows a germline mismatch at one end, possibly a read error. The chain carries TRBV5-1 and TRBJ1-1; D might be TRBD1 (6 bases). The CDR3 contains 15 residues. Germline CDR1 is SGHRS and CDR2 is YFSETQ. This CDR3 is CARSLGGREGTEAFF. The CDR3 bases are TGCGCCCGCAGCTTGGGGGGCAGGGAGGGAACTGAAGCTTTCTTT.

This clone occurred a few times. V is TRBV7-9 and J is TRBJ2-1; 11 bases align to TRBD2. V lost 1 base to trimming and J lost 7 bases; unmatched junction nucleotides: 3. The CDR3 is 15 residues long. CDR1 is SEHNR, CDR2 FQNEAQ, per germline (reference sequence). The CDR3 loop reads CASSLGSGGENEQFF. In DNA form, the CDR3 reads TGTGCCAGCAGCTTAGGTAGCGGGGGGGAGAATGAGCAGTTCTTC. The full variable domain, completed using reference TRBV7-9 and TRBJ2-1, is DTGVSQNPRHKITKRGQNVTFRCDPISEHNRLYWYRQTLGQGPEFLTYFQNEAQLEKSRLLSDRFSAERPKGSFSTLEIQRTEQGDSAMYLCASSLGSGGENEQFFGPGTRLTVL.